This TCR beta chain was obtained from a study of control samples from healthy donors and cancer patients. The data were produced by immunoSEQ multiplex PCR, yet TCRdb's version contains in-frame clones alone and is incomplete. The sample comprises fewer than 200,000 clones, over 85% of which are singletons, and about 1.6% rests with the top ten. CDR1 is MGHRA and CDR2 is YSYEKL in the germline V gene. The ends lost 4 bases at V and 9 bases at J; junction bases unmatched: 4. This CDR3 has 13 residues. This chain links TRBV4-1 with TRBJ1-5, with 9 positions matching TRBD1. The sequenced sample was blood. This TCR was recovered from a man in his late teens or twenties in good health. CDR3 coding DNA: TGCGCCAGCAGCCGGGACAGGGTGTCGCCCCAGCATTTT. Encoded protein: CASSRDRVSPQHF.